The present T cell receptor (beta chain) was sequenced within a study of T cell repertoires in cytomegalovirus infection. This clonotype was counted a few times. What it recognizes is unknown. Each CDR3 protein is one row after TCRdb ran MiXCR on the reads. This table holds 450,000 to 600,000 distinct CDR3 sequences, approximately 42% found once. This clonotype was obtained from a human donor in good health (CMV status not recorded). Some clones in this sample may be carry-over from other donors' samples. This sample comprised cultured PBMCs, obtained from culture after CMV antigen stimulation.

The CDR3 DNA reads as TGTGCCAGCAGCTTAGCGGGGGAGTGCACAGATACGCAGTATTTT. Its protein is CASSLAGECTDTQYF. J is TRBJ2-3 and V is TRBV7-4; either TRBD1 or TRBD2 may fit D (5 bases each). The V gene's germline CDR1 is SGHVT and CDR2 SQSDAQ. Between the trimmed V and J ends, which lost 0 bases and 1 base, there was a span of 8 bases. CDR3 length: 15 residues.